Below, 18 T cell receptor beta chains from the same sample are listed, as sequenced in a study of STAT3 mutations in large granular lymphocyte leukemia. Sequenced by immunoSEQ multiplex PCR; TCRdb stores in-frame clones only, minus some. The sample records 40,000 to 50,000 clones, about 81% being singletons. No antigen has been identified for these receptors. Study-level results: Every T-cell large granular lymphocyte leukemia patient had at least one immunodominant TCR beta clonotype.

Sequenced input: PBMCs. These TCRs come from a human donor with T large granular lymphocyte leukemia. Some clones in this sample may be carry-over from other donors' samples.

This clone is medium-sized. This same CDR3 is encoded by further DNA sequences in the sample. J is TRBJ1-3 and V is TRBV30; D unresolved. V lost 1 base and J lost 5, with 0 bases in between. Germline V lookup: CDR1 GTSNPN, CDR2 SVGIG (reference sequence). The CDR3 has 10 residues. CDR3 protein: CAWSGNTIYF. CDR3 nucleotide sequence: TGTGCCTGGAGTGGAAACACCATATATTTT.

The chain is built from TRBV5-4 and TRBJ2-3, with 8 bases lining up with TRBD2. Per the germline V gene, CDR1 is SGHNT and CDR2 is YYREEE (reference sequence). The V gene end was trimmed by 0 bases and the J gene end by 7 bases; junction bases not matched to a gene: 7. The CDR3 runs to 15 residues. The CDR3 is CASSLDSGVAHTQYF. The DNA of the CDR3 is TGTGCCAGCAGCTTGGATAGCGGGGTTGCACATACGCAGTATTTT. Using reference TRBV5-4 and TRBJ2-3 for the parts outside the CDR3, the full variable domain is ETGVTQSPTHLIKTRGQQVTLRCSSQSGHNTVSWYQQALGQGPQFIFQYYREEENGRGNFPPRFSGLQFPNYSSELNVNALELDDSALYLCASSLDSGVAHTQYFGPGTRLTVL.

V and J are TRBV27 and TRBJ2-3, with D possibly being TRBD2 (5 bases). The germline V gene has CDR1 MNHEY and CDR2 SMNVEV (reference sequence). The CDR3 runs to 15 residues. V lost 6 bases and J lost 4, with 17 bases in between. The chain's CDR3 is CASSHTPGLPDTQYF. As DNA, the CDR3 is TGTGCCAGCAGCCACACTCCCGGACTGCCAGATACGCAGTATTTT.

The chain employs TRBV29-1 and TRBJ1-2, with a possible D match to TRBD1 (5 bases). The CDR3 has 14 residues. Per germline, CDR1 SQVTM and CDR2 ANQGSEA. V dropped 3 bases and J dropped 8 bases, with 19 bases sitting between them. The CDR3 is CSVEVGWPGKGYTF. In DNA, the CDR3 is TGCAGCGTTGAGGTGGGGTGGCCAGGGAAAGGCTACACCTTC. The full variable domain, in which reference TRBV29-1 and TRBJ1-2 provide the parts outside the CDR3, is SAVISQKPSRDICQRGTSLTIQCQVDSQVTMMFWYRQQPGQSLTLIATANQGSEATYESGFVIDKFPISRPNLTFSTLTVSNMSPEDSSIYLCSVEVGWPGKGYTFGSGTRLTVV.

Written as DNA, the CDR3 is TGTGCCAGCAGTGAACGGACTAGGGGGGGCAATGAGCAGTTCTTC. Encoded protein: CASSERTRGGNEQFF. V is TRBV2 and J is TRBJ2-1; TRBD2 is a possible D gene (7 bases). The length of the CDR3 is 15 residues. Germline lookup yields CDR1 SNHLY and CDR2 FYNNEI. The V end lost 2 bases, the J end lost 6 bases, and 14 bases lay between the germline ends.

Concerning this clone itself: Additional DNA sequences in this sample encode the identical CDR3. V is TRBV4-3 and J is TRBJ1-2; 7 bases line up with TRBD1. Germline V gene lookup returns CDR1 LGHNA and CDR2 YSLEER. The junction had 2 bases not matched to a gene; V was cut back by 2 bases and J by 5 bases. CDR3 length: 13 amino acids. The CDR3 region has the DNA TGCGCCAGCAGCCAAACAGGGGTGTATGGCTACACCTTC. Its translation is CASSQTGVYGYTF.

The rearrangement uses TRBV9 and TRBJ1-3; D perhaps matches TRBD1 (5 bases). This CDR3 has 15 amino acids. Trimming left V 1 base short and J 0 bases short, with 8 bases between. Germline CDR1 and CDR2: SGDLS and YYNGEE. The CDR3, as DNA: TGTGCCAGCAGCGTACAAGGGGACTCTGGAAACACCATATATTTT. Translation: CASSVQGDSGNTIYF. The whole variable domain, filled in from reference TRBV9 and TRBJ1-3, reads DSGVTQTPKHLITATGQRVTLRCSPRSGDLSVYWYQQSLDQGLQFLIQYYNGEERAKGNILERFSAQQFPDLHSELNLSSLELGDSALYFCASSVQGDSGNTIYFGEGSWLTVV.

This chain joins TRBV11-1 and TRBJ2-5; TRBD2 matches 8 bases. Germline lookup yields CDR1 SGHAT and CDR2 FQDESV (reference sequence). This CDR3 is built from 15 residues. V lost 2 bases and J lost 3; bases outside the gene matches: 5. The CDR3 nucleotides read TGTGCCAGCAGCTTATTCGAGACTAGCGAAGAGACCCAGTACTTC. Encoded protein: CASSLFETSEETQYF.

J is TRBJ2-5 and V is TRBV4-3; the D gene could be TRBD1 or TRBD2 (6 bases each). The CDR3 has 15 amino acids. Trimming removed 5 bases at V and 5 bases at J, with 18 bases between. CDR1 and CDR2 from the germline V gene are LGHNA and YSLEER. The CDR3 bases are TGCGCCAGCAGCAAGCAATCGGGGGCCTGGGAGACCCAGTACTTC. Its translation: CASSKQSGAWETQYF.

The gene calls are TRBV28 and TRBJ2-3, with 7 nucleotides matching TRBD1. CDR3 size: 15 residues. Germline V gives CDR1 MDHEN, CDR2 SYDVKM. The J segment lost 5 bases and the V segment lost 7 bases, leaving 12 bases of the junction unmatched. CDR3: CASTSVRGTEDTQYF. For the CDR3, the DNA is TGTGCCAGCACCTCGGTCAGGGGGACAGAAGATACGCAGTATTTT.

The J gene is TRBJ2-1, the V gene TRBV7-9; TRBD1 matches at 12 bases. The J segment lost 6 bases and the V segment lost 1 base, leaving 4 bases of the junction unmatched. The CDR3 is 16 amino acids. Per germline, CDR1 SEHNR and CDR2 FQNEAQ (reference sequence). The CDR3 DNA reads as TGTGCCAGCAGCTTAGGGGGACAGGGGGCCCCCAATGAGCAGTTCTTC. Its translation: CASSLGGQGAPNEQFF.

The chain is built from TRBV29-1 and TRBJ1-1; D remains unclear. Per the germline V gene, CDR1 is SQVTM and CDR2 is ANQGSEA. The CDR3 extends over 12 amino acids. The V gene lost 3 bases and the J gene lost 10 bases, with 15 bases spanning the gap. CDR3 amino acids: CSVEGRVSTAFF. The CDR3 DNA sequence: TGCAGCGTTGAGGGGAGGGTTTCGACAGCTTTCTTT.

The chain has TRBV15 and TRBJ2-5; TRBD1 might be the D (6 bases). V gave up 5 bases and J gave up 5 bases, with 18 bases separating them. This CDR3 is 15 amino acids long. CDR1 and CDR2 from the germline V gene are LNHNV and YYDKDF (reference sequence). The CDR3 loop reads CATSGKSGAEETQYF. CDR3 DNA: TGTGCCACCAGCGGCAAATCAGGGGCGGAGGAGACCCAGTACTTC.

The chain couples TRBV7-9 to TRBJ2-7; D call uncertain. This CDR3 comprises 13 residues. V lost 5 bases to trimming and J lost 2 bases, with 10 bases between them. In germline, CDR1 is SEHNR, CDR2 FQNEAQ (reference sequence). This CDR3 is CASSPRQTYEQYF. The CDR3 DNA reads TGTGCCAGCAGCCCGCGACAAACCTACGAGCAGTACTTC.

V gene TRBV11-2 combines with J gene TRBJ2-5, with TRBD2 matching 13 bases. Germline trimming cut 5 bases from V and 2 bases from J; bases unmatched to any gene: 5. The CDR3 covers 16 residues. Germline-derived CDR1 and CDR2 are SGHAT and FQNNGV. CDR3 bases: TGTGCCAGCAGCCCTGGGACTAGCGGGAATCAAGAGACCCAGTACTTC. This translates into CASSPGTSGNQETQYF.

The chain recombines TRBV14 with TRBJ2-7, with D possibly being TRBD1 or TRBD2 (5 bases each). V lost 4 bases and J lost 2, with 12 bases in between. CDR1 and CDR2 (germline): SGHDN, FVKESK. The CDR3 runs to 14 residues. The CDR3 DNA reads TGTGCCAGCAGCCTGGGACCGGCCACCTACGAGCAGTACTTC. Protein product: CASSLGPATYEQYF.

In DNA, the CDR3 is TGCGCCAGCAGCCAGCTCCGTGGACGAGAGACCCAGTACTTC. Translation: CASSQLRGRETQYF. The chain joins TRBV4-3 to TRBJ2-5; D gene ambiguous. Germline V gene lookup returns CDR1 LGHNA and CDR2 YSLEER. The V gene lost 3 bases and the J gene lost 4 bases, with 12 bases spanning the gap. CDR3 size: 14 residues.

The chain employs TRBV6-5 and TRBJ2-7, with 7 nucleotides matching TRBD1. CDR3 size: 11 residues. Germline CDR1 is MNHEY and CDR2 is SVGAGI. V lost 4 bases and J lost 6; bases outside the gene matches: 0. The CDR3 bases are TGTGCCAGCAGTTCAGGGGGCGAGCAGTACGTC. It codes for CASSSGGEQYV.